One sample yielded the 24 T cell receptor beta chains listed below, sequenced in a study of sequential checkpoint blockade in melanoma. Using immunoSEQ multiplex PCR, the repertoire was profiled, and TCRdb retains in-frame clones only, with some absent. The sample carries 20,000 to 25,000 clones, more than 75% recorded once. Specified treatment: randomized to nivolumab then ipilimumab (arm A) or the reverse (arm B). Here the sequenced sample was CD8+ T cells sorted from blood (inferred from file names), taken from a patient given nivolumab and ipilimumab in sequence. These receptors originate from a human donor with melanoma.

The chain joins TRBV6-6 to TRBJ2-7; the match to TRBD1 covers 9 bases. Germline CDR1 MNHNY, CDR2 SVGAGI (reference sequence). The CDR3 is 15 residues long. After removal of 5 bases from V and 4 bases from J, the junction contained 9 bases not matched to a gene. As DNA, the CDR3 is TGTGCCAGCAGTGACCGGGACAGGGACGCGTACGAGCAGTACTTC. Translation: CASSDRDRDAYEQYF.

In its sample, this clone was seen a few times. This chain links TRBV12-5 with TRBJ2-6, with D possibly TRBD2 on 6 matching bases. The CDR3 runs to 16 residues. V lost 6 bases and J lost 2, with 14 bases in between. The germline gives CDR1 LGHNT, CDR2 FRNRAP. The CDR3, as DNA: TGTGCTAGTGGCCCTCCCGGAGGGACTGGGGCCAACGTCCTGACTTTC. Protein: CASGPPGGTGANVLTF.

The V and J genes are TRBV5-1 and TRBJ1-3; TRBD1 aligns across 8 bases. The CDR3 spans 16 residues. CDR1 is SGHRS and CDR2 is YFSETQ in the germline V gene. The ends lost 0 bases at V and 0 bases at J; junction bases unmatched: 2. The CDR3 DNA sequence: TGCGCCAGCAGCTTGGTTACAGGGGGCTCTGGAAACACCATATATTTT. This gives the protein CASSLVTGGSGNTIYF. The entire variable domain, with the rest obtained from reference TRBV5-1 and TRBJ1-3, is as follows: KAGVTQTPRYLIKTRGQQVTLSCSPISGHRSVSWYQQTPGQGLQFLFEYFSETQRNKGNFPGRFSGRQFSNSRSEMNVSTLELGDSALYLCASSLVTGGSGNTIYFGEGSWLTVV.

The CDR3 nucleotides read TGTGCCAGCAGTGGACAGCTAGAAGAGACCCAGTACTTC. Protein product: CASSGQLEETQYF. The chain employs TRBV2 and TRBJ2-5, with a weak D call TRBD1 (5 bases). Germline CDR1 SNHLY, CDR2 FYNNEI. Trimming took off 4 bases at V and 3 bases at J, with 9 bases between the two ends. The CDR3 has 13 amino acids.

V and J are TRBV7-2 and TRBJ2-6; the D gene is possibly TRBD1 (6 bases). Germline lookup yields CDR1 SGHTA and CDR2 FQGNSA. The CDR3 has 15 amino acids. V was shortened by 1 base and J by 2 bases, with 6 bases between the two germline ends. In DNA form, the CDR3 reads TGTGCCAGCAGCTTAGACAGGGCTGGGGCCAACGTCCTGACTTTC. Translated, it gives CASSLDRAGANVLTF.

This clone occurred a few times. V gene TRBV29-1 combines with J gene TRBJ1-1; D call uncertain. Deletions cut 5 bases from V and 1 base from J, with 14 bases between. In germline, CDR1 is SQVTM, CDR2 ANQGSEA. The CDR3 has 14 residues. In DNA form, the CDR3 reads TGCAGCGTTTGGCAGCGGCAGGCGAACACTGAAGCTTTCTTT. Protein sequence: CSVWQRQANTEAFF.

The CDR3 loop reads CASSLDGTAYNEQFF. The CDR3 DNA sequence: TGCGCCAGCAGCTTGGACGGGACAGCCTACAATGAGCAGTTCTTC. V and J are TRBV5-1 and TRBJ2-1, with 7 bases fitting TRBD1. The J segment lost 2 bases and the V segment lost 0 bases, leaving 2 bases of the junction unmatched. This CDR3 spans 15 amino acids. CDR1 SGHRS and CDR2 YFSETQ come from the germline V gene.

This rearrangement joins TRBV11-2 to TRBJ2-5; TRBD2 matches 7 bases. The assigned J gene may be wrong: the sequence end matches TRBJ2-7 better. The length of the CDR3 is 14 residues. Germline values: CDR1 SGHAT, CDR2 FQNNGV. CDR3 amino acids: CASSWTRSSYEQYF. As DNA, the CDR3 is TGTGCCAGCAGCTGGACTAGGAGCTCCTACGAGCAGTACTTC.

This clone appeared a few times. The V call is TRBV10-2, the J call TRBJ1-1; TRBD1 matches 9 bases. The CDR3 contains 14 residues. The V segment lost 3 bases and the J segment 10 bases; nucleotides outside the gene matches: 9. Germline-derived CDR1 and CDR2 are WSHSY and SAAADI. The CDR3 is CASSELGQGTRAFF. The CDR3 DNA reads TGCGCCAGCAGTGAACTGGGACAGGGCACGAGAGCTTTCTTT.

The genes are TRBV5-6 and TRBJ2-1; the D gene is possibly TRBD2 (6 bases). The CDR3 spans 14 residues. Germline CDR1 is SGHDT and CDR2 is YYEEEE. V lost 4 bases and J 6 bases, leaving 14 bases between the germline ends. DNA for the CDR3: TGTGCCAGCAGCCCCCCTACGGGGGTCAATGAGCAGTTCTTC. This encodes CASSPPTGVNEQFF. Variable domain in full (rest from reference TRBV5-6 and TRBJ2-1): DAGVTQSPTHLIKTRGQQVTLRCSPKSGHDTVSWYQQALGQGPQFIFQYYEEEERQRGNFPDRFSGHQFPNYSSELNVNALLLGDSALYLCASSPPTGVNEQFFGPGTRLTVL.

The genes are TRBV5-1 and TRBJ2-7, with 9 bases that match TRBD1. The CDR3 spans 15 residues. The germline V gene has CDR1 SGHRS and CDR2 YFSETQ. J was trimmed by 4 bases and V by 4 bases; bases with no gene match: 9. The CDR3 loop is CASSPTGGQNYEQYF. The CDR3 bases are TGCGCCAGCAGCCCTACAGGGGGCCAAAATTACGAGCAGTACTTC.

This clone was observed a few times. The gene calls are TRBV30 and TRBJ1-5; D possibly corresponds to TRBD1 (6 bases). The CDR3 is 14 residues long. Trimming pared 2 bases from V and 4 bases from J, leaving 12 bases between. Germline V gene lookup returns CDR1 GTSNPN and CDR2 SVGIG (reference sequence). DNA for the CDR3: TGTGCCTGGAGTCGGTCAGGGGATAATCAGCCCCAGCATTTT. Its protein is CAWSRSGDNQPQHF.

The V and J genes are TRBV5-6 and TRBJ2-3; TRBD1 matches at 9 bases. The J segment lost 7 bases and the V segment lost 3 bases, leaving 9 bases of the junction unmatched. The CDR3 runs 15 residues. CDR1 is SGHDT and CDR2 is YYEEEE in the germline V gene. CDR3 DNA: TGTGCCAGCAGCTCCGCCGGGACAGGGAGGCATACGCAGTATTTT. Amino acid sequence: CASSSAGTGRHTQYF.

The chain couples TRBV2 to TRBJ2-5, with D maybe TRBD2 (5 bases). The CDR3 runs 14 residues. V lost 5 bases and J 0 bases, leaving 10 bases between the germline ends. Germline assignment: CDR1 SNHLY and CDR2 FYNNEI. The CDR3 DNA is TGTGCCAGCAGTAGGACGGGGTACCAAGAGACCCAGTACTTC. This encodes CASSRTGYQETQYF. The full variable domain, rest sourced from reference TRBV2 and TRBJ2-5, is EPEVTQTPSHQVTQMGQEVILRCVPISNHLYFYWYRQILGQKVEFLVSFYNNEISEKSEIFDDQFSVERPDGSNFTLKIRSTKLEDSAMYFCASSRTGYQETQYFGPGTRLLVL.

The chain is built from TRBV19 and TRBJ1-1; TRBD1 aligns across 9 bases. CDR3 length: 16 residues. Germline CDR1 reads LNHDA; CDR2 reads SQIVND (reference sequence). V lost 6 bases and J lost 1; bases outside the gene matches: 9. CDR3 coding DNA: TGTGCCAGTAGACCCACCCTGGGACAGGGGAACACTGAAGCTTTCTTT. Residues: CASRPTLGQGNTEAFF.

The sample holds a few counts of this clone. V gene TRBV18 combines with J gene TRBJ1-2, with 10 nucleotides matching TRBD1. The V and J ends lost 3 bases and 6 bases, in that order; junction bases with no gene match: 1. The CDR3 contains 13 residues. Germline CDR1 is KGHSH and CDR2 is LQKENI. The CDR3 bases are TGTGCCAGCTCACCGGGACAGGGGAATGGCTACACCTTC. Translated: CASSPGQGNGYTF.

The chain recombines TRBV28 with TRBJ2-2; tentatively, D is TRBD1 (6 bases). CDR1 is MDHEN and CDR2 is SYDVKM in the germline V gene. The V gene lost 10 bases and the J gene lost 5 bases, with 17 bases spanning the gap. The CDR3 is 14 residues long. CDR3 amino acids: CATNRQARTGELFF. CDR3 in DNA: TGTGCCACCAACCGACAGGCTAGGACCGGGGAGCTGTTTTTT.

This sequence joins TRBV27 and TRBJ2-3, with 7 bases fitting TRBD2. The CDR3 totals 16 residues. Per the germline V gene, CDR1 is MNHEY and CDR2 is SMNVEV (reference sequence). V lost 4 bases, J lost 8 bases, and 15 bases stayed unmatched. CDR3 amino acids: CASSSLTRRLAGTQYF. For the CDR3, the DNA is TGTGCCAGCAGTTCCCTCACTCGCAGACTAGCTGGTACGCAGTATTTT.

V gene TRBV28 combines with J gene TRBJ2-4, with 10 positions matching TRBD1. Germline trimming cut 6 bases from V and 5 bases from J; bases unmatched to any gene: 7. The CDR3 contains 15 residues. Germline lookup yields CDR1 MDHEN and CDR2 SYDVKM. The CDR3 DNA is TGTGCCAGCAGGGGCACCGGGACAGGGGAAAACATTCAGTACTTC. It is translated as CASRGTGTGENIQYF. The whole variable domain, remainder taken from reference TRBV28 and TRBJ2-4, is DVKVTQSSRYLVKRTGEKVFLECVQDMDHENMFWYRQDPGLGLRLIYFSYDVKMKEKGDIPEGYSVSREKKERFSLILESASTNQTSMYLCASRGTGTGENIQYFGAGTRLSVL.

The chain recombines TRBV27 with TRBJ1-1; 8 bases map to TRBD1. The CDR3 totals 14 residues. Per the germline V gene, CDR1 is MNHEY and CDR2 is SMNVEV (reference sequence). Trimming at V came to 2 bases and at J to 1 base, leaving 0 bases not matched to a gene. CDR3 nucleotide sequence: TGTGCCAGCAGTTTAGACAGGGGGAACACTGAAGCTTTCTTT. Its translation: CASSLDRGNTEAFF.

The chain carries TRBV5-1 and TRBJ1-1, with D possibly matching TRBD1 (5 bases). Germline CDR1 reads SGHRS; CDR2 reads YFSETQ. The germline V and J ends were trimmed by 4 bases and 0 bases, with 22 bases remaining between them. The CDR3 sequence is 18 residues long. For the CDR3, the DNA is TGCGCCAGCAGCCCCTCGGGCTGGGGCAAGGCGATGAACACTGAAGCTTTCTTT. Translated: CASSPSGWGKAMNTEAFF.

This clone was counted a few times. CDR3 amino acids: CASSPQRGRDQPQHF. CDR3 sequence (DNA): TGTGCCAGCAGTCCACAAAGGGGGCGCGATCAGCCCCAGCATTTT. The chain is built from TRBV28 and TRBJ1-5, with 7 bases that match TRBD1. The CDR3 length is 15 residues. Germline V CDR1 and CDR2: MDHEN, SYDVKM. Unmatched junction bases numbered 9, after V lost 5 bases and J lost 5 bases.

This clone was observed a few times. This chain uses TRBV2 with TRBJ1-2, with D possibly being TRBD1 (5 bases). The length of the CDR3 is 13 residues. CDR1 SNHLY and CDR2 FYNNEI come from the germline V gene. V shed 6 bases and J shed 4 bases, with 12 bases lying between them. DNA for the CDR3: TGTGCCAGCAGCGAACAGGATATCTATGGCTACACCTTC. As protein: CASSEQDIYGYTF.

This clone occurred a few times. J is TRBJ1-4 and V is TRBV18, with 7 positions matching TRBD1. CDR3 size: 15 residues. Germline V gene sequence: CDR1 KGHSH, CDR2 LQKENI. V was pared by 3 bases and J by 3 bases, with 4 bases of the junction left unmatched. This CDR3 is CASSPYRGSNEKLFF. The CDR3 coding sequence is TGTGCCAGCTCACCTTACAGGGGATCTAATGAAAAACTGTTTTTT. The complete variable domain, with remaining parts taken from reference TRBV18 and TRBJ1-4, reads NAGVMQNPRHLVRRRGQEARLRCSPMKGHSHVYWYRQLPEEGLKFMVYLQKENIIDESGMPKERFSAEFPKEGPSILRIQQVVRGDSAAYFCASSPYRGSNEKLFFGSGTQLSVL.